These T cell receptor beta chains were read from a single sample in a study of blood T cell repertoires in COVID-19. Profiling relied on immunoSEQ multiplex PCR, and the TCRdb table lists in-frame clones only, not all of them. Here the sample spans approximately 97,000 clones, about 85% being singletons. The sample consisted of peripheral blood. All receptors derive from a man between 50 and 59 years old with active COVID-19. Both conserved end residues are part of each CDR3. Each record gives: J gene, D gene, V gene, clone size, CDR3 protein, CDR3 DNA. A D gene is named only where the DNA matches it firmly. Some rows have no size entry. The others give once, few or many, or a class for an expanded clone.

j_gene: TRBJ1-1
d_gene: NA
v_gene: TRBV2
abundance: NA
CDR3aa: CASSDATAKTPEAFF
CDR3nt: TGTGCCAGCAGTGACGCGACAGCCAAAACCCCTGAGGCTTTCTTT

j_gene: TRBJ1-1
d_gene: TRBD1
v_gene: TRBV25-1
abundance: once
CDR3aa: CASSPGTAFEAFF
CDR3nt: TGTGCCAGCAGCCCCGGGACAGCCTTTGAAGCTTTCTTT

j_gene: TRBJ1-1
d_gene: TRBD1
v_gene: TRBV7-9
abundance: NA
CDR3aa: CASSFAGGTGLEAFF
CDR3nt: TGTGCCAGCAGCTTCGCGGGGGGGACAGGTCTTGAAGCTTTCTTT

j_gene: TRBJ2-7
d_gene: NA
v_gene: TRBV10-3
abundance: few
CDR3aa: CAMGTRVEQYF
CDR3nt: TGTGCCATGGGGACAAGAGTCGAGCAGTACTTC

j_gene: TRBJ1-2
d_gene: NA
v_gene: TRBV2
abundance: NA
CDR3aa: CASSAREGDIGYGYTF
CDR3nt: TGTGCCAGCAGTGCTAGAGAGGGGGACATTGGGTATGGCTACACCTTC

j_gene: TRBJ1-1
d_gene: NA
v_gene: TRBV11-3
abundance: NA
CDR3aa: CASSLDRGEAFF
CDR3nt: TGTGCCAGCAGCTTAGATCGAGGTGAAGCTTTCTTT

j_gene: TRBJ2-5
d_gene: NA
v_gene: TRBV6-5
abundance: NA
CDR3aa: CASRLKSLGGTQYF
CDR3nt: TGTGCCAGCAGGTTGAAGAGCCTGGGGGGGACCCAGTACTTC

j_gene: TRBJ2-5
d_gene: TRBD2
v_gene: TRBV9
abundance: NA
CDR3aa: CASSLHSGGPSQETQYF
CDR3nt: TGTGCCAGCAGCCTCCATAGCGGGGGGCCCTCCCAAGAGACCCAGTACTTC

j_gene: TRBJ1-3
d_gene: TRBD1
v_gene: TRBV18
abundance: medium-sized
CDR3aa: CASSPPMTGGLSGNTIYF
CDR3nt: TGTGCCAGCTCACCACCAATGACAGGGGGCCTCTCTGGAAACACCATATATTTT

j_gene: TRBJ2-7
d_gene: TRBD2
v_gene: TRBV4-1
abundance: NA
CDR3aa: CASSQRGREKDEQYF
CDR3nt: TGCGCCAGCAGCCAAAGAGGGAGGGAGAAGGACGAGCAGTACTTC

j_gene: TRBJ2-5
d_gene: TRBD1
v_gene: TRBV29-1
abundance: NA
CDR3aa: CSVEGDRGWETQYF
CDR3nt: TGCAGCGTTGAAGGGGACAGGGGTTGGGAGACCCAGTACTTC

j_gene: TRBJ2-1
d_gene: NA
v_gene: TRBV19
abundance: NA
CDR3aa: CASSQGRGESNEQFF
CDR3nt: TGTGCCAGTAGCCAGGGGCGAGGCGAATCGAACGAGCAGTTCTTC

j_gene: TRBJ2-1
d_gene: TRBD1
v_gene: TRBV10-3
abundance: NA
CDR3aa: CAISQDRDNEQFF
CDR3nt: TGTGCCATCAGTCAGGACAGGGACAATGAGCAGTTCTTC

j_gene: TRBJ2-1
d_gene: NA
v_gene: TRBV3-1/TRBV3-2
abundance: NA
CDR3aa: CASSQDPRQVIFYNEQFF
CDR3nt: TGTGCCAGCAGCCAAGACCCTCGGCAGGTGATTTTCTACAATGAGCAGTTCTTC

j_gene: TRBJ2-2
d_gene: TRBD1
v_gene: TRBV19
abundance: NA
CDR3aa: CATDRETGELFF
CDR3nt: TGTGCCACCGACAGGGAAACCGGGGAGCTGTTTTTT

j_gene: TRBJ1-1
d_gene: NA
v_gene: TRBV7-9
abundance: NA
CDR3aa: CASSNLGVSGTEAFF
CDR3nt: TGTGCCAGCAGCAACCTTGGGGTTTCGGGGACTGAAGCTTTCTTT

j_gene: TRBJ2-7
d_gene: NA
v_gene: TRBV5-4
abundance: NA
CDR3aa: CASSLEQGLYEQYF
CDR3nt: TGTGCCAGCAGCTTGGAACAGGGTCTCTACGAGCAGTACTTC

j_gene: TRBJ2-5
d_gene: TRBD2
v_gene: TRBV5-1
abundance: NA
CDR3aa: CASRLAETRETQYF
CDR3nt: TGCGCCAGCCGGCTAGCGGAGACCCGAGAGACCCAGTACTTC

j_gene: TRBJ1-2
d_gene: NA
v_gene: TRBV11-2
abundance: once
CDR3aa: CASSLVGGITYTF
CDR3nt: TGTGCCAGCAGCTTAGTCGGGGGAATTACGTACACCTTC

j_gene: TRBJ2-1
d_gene: NA
v_gene: TRBV20-1
abundance: NA
CDR3aa: CSASTRRGSEQFF
CDR3nt: TGCAGTGCTAGTACCCGAAGGGGGTCAGAGCAGTTCTTC

j_gene: TRBJ1-3
d_gene: TRBD1
v_gene: TRBV5-1
abundance: NA
CDR3aa: CASSPGQVSGNTIYF
CDR3nt: TGCGCCAGCAGCCCCGGACAGGTCTCTGGAAACACCATATATTTT

j_gene: TRBJ1-1
d_gene: TRBD1
v_gene: TRBV19
abundance: NA
CDR3aa: CASSIGDSRTEAFF
CDR3nt: TGTGCCAGTAGTATAGGGGACAGCAGAACTGAAGCTTTCTTT

j_gene: TRBJ1-5
d_gene: TRBD1
v_gene: TRBV6-5
abundance: few
CDR3aa: CASRKNQGGDQPQHF
CDR3nt: TGTGCCAGCAGAAAGAATCAGGGGGGAGATCAGCCCCAGCATTTT

j_gene: TRBJ1-1
d_gene: NA
v_gene: TRBV5-1
abundance: NA
CDR3aa: CASSSGNGNTEAFF
CDR3nt: TGCGCCAGCAGCTCAGGGAATGGGAACACTGAAGCTTTCTTT

j_gene: TRBJ2-1
d_gene: NA
v_gene: TRBV29-1
abundance: few
CDR3aa: CSVKSGFYNEQFF
CDR3nt: TGCAGCGTTAAGTCGGGGTTCTACAATGAGCAGTTCTTC

j_gene: TRBJ2-1
d_gene: NA
v_gene: TRBV7-3
abundance: NA
CDR3aa: CASSTNGRADYNEQFF
CDR3nt: TGTGCCAGCAGCACCAATGGCAGGGCTGACTACAATGAGCAGTTCTTC

j_gene: TRBJ1-2
d_gene: NA
v_gene: TRBV7-2
abundance: NA
CDR3aa: CASSRADYGYTF
CDR3nt: TGTGCCAGCAGCCGTGCGGACTATGGCTACACCTTC

j_gene: TRBJ2-6
d_gene: NA
v_gene: TRBV27
abundance: once
CDR3aa: CASRGRSGANVLTF
CDR3nt: TGTGCCAGCAGGGGGCGCTCTGGGGCCAACGTCCTGACTTTC

j_gene: TRBJ2-7
d_gene: TRBD1
v_gene: TRBV5-1
abundance: NA
CDR3aa: CASSKGAGNYEQYF
CDR3nt: TGCGCCAGCAGTAAGGGGGCAGGGAACTACGAGCAGTACTTC

j_gene: TRBJ1-6
d_gene: TRBD1
v_gene: TRBV7-9
abundance: NA
CDR3aa: CASSLGTGLTYNSPLHF
CDR3nt: TGTGCCAGCAGCTTAGGGACAGGTCTCACCTATAATTCACCCCTCCACTTT

j_gene: TRBJ1-1
d_gene: NA
v_gene: TRBV5-5
abundance: NA
CDR3aa: CASSLWSTMNTEAFF
CDR3nt: TGTGCCAGCAGCTTGTGGAGCACAATGAACACTGAAGCTTTCTTT

j_gene: TRBJ2-2
d_gene: NA
v_gene: TRBV6-5
abundance: once
CDR3aa: CASSYSQTNTGELFF
CDR3nt: TGTGCCAGCAGTTACTCGCAGACGAACACCGGGGAGCTGTTTTTT

j_gene: TRBJ1-5
d_gene: TRBD1
v_gene: TRBV2
abundance: few
CDR3aa: CASKDREGNQPQHF
CDR3nt: TGTGCCAGCAAGGACAGGGAAGGCAATCAGCCCCAGCATTTT

j_gene: TRBJ2-5
d_gene: NA
v_gene: TRBV3-1/TRBV3-2
abundance: NA
CDR3aa: CASSKGLQETQYF
CDR3nt: TGTGCCAGCTCGAAGGGGTTACAAGAGACCCAGTACTTC

j_gene: TRBJ1-1
d_gene: TRBD1
v_gene: TRBV11-2
abundance: few
CDR3aa: CASSRDRDTEAFF
CDR3nt: TGTGCCAGCAGTCGCGACAGGGACACTGAAGCTTTCTTT

j_gene: TRBJ1-1
d_gene: TRBD1
v_gene: TRBV18
abundance: NA
CDR3aa: CASSPARQGPGLNTEAFF
CDR3nt: TGTGCCAGCTCACCAGCCCGACAGGGCCCGGGCTTGAACACTGAAGCTTTCTTT

j_gene: TRBJ2-7
d_gene: NA
v_gene: TRBV6-5
abundance: NA
CDR3aa: CASDSYEQYF
CDR3nt: TGTGCCAGCGACAGCTACGAGCAGTACTTC

j_gene: TRBJ1-6
d_gene: NA
v_gene: TRBV3-1/TRBV3-2
abundance: NA
CDR3aa: CASSARVHHNSPLHF
CDR3nt: TGTGCCAGCAGCGCGCGGGTACATCATAATTCACCCCTCCACTTT

j_gene: TRBJ2-5
d_gene: TRBD1
v_gene: TRBV5-4
abundance: few
CDR3aa: CASSLSGGARETQYF
CDR3nt: TGTGCCAGCAGCTTGTCAGGGGGCGCCCGGGAGACCCAGTACTTC

j_gene: TRBJ2-1
d_gene: NA
v_gene: TRBV9
abundance: NA
CDR3aa: CASSVGGNNEQFF
CDR3nt: TGTGCCAGCAGCGTCGGCGGAAACAATGAGCAGTTCTTC

j_gene: TRBJ2-7
d_gene: TRBD1
v_gene: TRBV18
abundance: once
CDR3aa: CASSPDRNTYEQYF
CDR3nt: TGTGCCAGCTCACCGGACAGGAACACCTACGAGCAGTACTTC

j_gene: TRBJ2-7
d_gene: TRBD1
v_gene: TRBV6-5
abundance: NA
CDR3aa: CASSSGQGVEQYF
CDR3nt: TGTGCCAGCAGTTCGGGACAGGGAGTCGAGCAGTACTTC

j_gene: TRBJ2-7
d_gene: TRBD1
v_gene: TRBV7-7
abundance: NA
CDR3aa: CASSQTGQVGEQYF
CDR3nt: TGTGCTAGCAGCCAAACGGGACAGGTTGGCGAGCAGTACTTC

j_gene: TRBJ2-3
d_gene: TRBD2
v_gene: TRBV9
abundance: NA
CDR3aa: CASSVDTAGGYTDTQYF
CDR3nt: TGTGCCAGCAGCGTAGATACAGCGGGGGGTTACACAGATACGCAGTATTTT

j_gene: TRBJ1-2
d_gene: TRBD1
v_gene: TRBV5-5
abundance: NA
CDR3aa: CASSPGGGYTF
CDR3nt: TGTGCCAGCAGTCCAGGGGGCGGCTACACCTTC

j_gene: TRBJ1-2
d_gene: NA
v_gene: TRBV19
abundance: NA
CDR3aa: CASSIDDGQGSPYGYTF
CDR3nt: TGTGCCAGTAGTATAGATGACGGGCAGGGGAGTCCCTATGGCTACACCTTC

j_gene: TRBJ1-2
d_gene: NA
v_gene: TRBV29-1
abundance: NA
CDR3aa: CSAGESSGGYTF
CDR3nt: TGCAGCGCCGGGGAGAGTTCGGGTGGCTACACCTTC

j_gene: TRBJ1-6
d_gene: NA
v_gene: TRBV5-1
abundance: NA
CDR3aa: CASSSGPVYNSPLHF
CDR3nt: TGCGCCAGCAGCTCAGGGCCTGTATATAATTCACCCCTCCACTTT

j_gene: TRBJ1-3
d_gene: TRBD1
v_gene: TRBV6-4
abundance: NA
CDR3aa: CASSDITGTAGGNTIYF
CDR3nt: TGTGCCAGCAGTGACATCACCGGGACAGCGGGCGGAAACACCATATATTTT

j_gene: TRBJ1-1
d_gene: NA
v_gene: TRBV18
abundance: NA
CDR3aa: CASSPGQTSGAEAFF
CDR3nt: TGTGCCAGCTCACCAGGGCAGACATCCGGGGCTGAAGCTTTCTTT

j_gene: TRBJ1-2
d_gene: NA
v_gene: TRBV9
abundance: NA
CDR3aa: CASSPGLLPGYTF
CDR3nt: TGTGCCAGCAGCCCTGGCCTTCTGCCTGGCTACACCTTC